Given below is one T cell receptor (beta chain) in context. This sample stems from a study of cytomegalovirus exposure and HLA in healthy donors. The PCR had 60 Vbeta and 13 Jbeta primers. The method was immunoSEQ multiplex PCR; TCRdb's version includes in-frame clones alone and lacks a portion of them. This table holds 200,000 to 250,000 clones, roughly four fifths found once. Unmatched junction bases numbered 8, after V lost 6 bases and J lost 3 bases. The CDR3 has 15 amino acids. CDR1 MNHEY and CDR2 SMNVEV come from the germline V gene (reference sequence). This TCR came from a woman aged 55-70 years in good health and CMV-seropositive. V is TRBV27 and J is TRBJ1-1, with 9 positions matching TRBD1. Sequenced input: PBMCs. The CDR3 bases are TGTGCCAGCAGGCCGACAGGGGGAGGGGACACTGAAGCTTTCTTT. Its protein product is CASRPTGGGDTEAFF.